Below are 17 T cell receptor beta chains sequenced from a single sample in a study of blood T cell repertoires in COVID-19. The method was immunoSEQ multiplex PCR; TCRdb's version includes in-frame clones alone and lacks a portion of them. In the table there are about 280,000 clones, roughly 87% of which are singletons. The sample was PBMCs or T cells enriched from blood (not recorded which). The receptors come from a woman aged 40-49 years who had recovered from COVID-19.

The DNA for the CDR3 is TGTGCCAGCAGCCCCCCGGGACTTTCGTTCTACGAGCAGTACTTC. Encoded protein: CASSPPGLSFYEQYF. The chain combines TRBV28 with TRBJ2-7; perhaps TRBD2 as D (6 bases). The germline V gene has CDR1 MDHEN and CDR2 SYDVKM. Deletions cut 6 bases from V and 3 bases from J, with 18 bases between. The CDR3 spans 15 residues.

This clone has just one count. In DNA, the CDR3 is TGCAGCGTTGAACAGGCCTCCGGGGAGCTGTTTTTT. Translation gives CSVEQASGELFF. V usage is TRBV29-1 and J usage is TRBJ2-2; D not certain. Germline CDR1 reads SQVTM; CDR2 reads ANQGSEA. Trimming removed 2 bases at V and 6 bases at J, with 7 bases between. The CDR3 is made up of 12 amino acids.

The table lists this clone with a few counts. The CDR3 nucleotides are TGTGCCAGCAGTTTATGGGCAGGCATGAATTCACCCCTCCACTTT. This sequence encodes CASSLWAGMNSPLHF. V gene TRBV27 combines with J gene TRBJ1-6; D is uncertain. This CDR3 comprises 15 residues. The germline gives CDR1 MNHEY, CDR2 SMNVEV (reference sequence). V gave up 1 base and J gave up 7 bases, with 11 bases separating them.

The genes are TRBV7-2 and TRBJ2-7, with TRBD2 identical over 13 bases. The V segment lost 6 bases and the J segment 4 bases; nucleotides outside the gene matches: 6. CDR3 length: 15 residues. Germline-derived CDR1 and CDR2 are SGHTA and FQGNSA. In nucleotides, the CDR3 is TGTGCCAGCAGACGGACTAGCGGGAGTTGGTACGAGCAGTACTTC. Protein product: CASRRTSGSWYEQYF.

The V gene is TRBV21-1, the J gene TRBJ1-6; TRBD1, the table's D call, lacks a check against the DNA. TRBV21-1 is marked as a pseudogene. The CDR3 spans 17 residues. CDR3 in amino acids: CASSKIRETGDNSPLHF. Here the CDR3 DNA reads TGTGCCAGCAGCAAAATTAGAGAGACAGGGGATAATTCACCCCTCCACTTT.

The CDR3 region is CASSFLGLAGVTGELFF. As DNA, the CDR3 is TGTGCCAGCAGCTTTTTAGGTCTAGCGGGAGTTACCGGGGAGCTGTTTTTT. The genes are TRBV7-8 and TRBJ2-2; 10 bases map to TRBD2. The V segment lost 3 bases and the J segment 5 bases; nucleotides outside the gene matches: 9. The CDR3 runs 17 residues. Germline loops: CDR1 SGHVS, CDR2 FQNEAQ. The whole variable domain, remainder taken from reference TRBV7-8 and TRBJ2-2, is GAGVSQSPRYKVAKRGQDVALRCDPISGHVSLFWYQQALGQGPEFLTYFQNEAQLDKSGLPSDRFFAERPEGSVSTLKIQRTQQEDSAVYLCASSFLGLAGVTGELFFGEGSRLTVL.

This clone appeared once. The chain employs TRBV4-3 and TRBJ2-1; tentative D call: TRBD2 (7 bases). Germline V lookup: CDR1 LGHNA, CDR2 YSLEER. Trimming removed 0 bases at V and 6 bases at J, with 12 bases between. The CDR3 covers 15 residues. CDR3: CASSQEGGGGNEQFF. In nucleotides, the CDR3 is TGCGCCAGCAGCCAAGAGGGAGGGGGGGGCAATGAGCAGTTCTTC.

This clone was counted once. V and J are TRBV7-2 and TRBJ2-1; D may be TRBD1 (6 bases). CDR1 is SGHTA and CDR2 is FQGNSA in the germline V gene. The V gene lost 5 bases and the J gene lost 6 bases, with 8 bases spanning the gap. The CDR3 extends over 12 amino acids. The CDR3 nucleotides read TGTGCCAGCAGCCAGGGGCTCAATGAGCAGTTCTTC. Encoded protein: CASSQGLNEQFF.

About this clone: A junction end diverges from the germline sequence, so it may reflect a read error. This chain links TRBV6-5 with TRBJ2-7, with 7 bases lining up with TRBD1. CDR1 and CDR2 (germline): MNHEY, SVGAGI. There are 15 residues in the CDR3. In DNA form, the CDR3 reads TGTGCCAGCAGTCACTCCAGGGGGTCTTCCTACGAGCAGTACTTC. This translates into CASSHSRGSSYEQYF.

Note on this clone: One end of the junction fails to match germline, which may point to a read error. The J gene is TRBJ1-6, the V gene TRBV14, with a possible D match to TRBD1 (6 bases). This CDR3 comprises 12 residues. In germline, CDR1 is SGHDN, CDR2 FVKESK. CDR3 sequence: CASSHTGTSVHF. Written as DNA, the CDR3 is TGTGCCAGCAGCCACACAGGGACATCAGTCCATTTT.

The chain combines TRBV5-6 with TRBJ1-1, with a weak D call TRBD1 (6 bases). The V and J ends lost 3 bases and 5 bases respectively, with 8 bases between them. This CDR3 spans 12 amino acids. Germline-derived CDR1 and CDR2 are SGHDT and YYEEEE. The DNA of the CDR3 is TGTGCCAGCAGCTCAGGGGTAACTGAAGCTTTCTTT. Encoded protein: CASSSGVTEAFF.

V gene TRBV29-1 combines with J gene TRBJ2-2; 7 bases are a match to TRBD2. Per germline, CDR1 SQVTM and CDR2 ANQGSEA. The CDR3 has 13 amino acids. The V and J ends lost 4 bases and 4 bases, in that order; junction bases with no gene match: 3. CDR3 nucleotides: TGCAGCGTTGCAAGCGGGATCACCGGGGAGCTGTTTTTT. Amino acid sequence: CSVASGITGELFF.

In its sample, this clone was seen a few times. The CDR3 sequence: CASSLGVRSTDTQYF. The CDR3 bases are TGTGCCAGCAGCCTCGGGGTACGGAGCACAGATACGCAGTATTTT. The chain joins TRBV7-9 to TRBJ2-3, with a weak D call TRBD2 (5 bases). With 5 bases removed from V and 0 bases from J, the gap between germline ends came to 12 bases. Germline CDR1 and CDR2: SEHNR and FQNEAQ (reference sequence). The CDR3 spans 15 residues. Based on the CDR3 plus reference TRBV7-9 and TRBJ2-3, the full variable domain is DTGVSQNPRHKITKRGQNVTFRCDPISEHNRLYWYRQTLGQGPEFLTYFQNEAQLEKSRLLSDRFSAERPKGSFSTLEIQRTEQGDSAMYLCASSLGVRSTDTQYFGPGTRLTVL.

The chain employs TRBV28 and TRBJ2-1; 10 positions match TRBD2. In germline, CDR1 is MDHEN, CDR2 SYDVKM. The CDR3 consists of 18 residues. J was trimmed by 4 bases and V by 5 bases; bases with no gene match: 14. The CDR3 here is CASSAPGGASGSYNEQFF. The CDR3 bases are TGTGCCAGCAGTGCTCCGGGGGGGGCTAGCGGGAGTTACAATGAGCAGTTCTTC. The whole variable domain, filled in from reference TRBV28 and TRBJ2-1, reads DVKVTQSSRYLVKRTGEKVFLECVQDMDHENMFWYRQDPGLGLRLIYFSYDVKMKEKGDIPEGYSVSREKKERFSLILESASTNQTSMYLCASSAPGGASGSYNEQFFGPGTRLTVL.

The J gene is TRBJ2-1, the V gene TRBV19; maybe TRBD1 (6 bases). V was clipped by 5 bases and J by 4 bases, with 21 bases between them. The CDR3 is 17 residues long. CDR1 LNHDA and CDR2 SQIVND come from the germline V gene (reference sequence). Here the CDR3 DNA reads TGTGCCAGTAGTCCCGGACTGATAGGGGGTCGATACAATGAGCAGTTCTTC. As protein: CASSPGLIGGRYNEQFF.

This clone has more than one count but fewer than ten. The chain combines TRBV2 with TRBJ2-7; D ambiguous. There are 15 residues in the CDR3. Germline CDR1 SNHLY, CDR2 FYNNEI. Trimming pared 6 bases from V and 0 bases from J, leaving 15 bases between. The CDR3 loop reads CASRATNLISYEQYF. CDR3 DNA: TGTGCCAGCAGAGCCACTAACCTTATCTCCTACGAGCAGTACTTC.

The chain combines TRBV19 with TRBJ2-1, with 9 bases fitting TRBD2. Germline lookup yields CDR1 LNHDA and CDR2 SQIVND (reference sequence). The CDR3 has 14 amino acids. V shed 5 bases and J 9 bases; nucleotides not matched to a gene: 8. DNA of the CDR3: TGTGCCAGTAGTGCAGATAGCGGGAGTGGTGAGCAGTTCTTC. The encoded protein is CASSADSGSGEQFF.